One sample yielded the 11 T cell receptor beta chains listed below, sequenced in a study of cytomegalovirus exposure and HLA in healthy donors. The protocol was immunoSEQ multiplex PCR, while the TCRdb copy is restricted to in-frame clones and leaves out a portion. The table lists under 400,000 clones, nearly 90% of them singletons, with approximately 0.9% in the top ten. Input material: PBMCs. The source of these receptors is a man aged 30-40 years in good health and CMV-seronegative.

For the CDR3, the DNA is TGTGCCATCAGTGAGTCGACAGGGGGCTGGGAGACCCAGTACTTC. It specifies CAISESTGGWETQYF. This rearrangement joins TRBV10-3 to TRBJ2-5; 10 nucleotides match TRBD1. This CDR3 comprises 15 residues. V was clipped by 0 bases and J by 5 bases; unmatched bases: 3. The germline gives CDR1 ENHRY, CDR2 SYGVKD.

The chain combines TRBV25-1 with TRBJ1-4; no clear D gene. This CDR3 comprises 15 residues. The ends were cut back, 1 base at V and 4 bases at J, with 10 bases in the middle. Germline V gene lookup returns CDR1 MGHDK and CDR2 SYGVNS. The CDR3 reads CASSEWGGNNEKLFF. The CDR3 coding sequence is TGTGCCAGCAGTGAATGGGGAGGAAATAATGAAAAACTGTTTTTT.

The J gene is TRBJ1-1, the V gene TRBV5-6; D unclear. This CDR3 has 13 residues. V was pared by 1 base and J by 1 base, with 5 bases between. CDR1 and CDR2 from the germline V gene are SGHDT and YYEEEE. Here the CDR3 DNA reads TGTGCCAGCAGCTTGCCCCAGAACACTGAAGCTTTCTTT. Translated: CASSLPQNTEAFF.

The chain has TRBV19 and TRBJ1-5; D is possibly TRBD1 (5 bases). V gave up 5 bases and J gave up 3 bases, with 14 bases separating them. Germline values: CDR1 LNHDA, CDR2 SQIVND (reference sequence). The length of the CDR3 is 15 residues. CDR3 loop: CASSPNQGLNQPQHF. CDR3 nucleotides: TGTGCCAGTAGTCCCAATCAGGGTCTCAATCAGCCCCAGCATTTT.

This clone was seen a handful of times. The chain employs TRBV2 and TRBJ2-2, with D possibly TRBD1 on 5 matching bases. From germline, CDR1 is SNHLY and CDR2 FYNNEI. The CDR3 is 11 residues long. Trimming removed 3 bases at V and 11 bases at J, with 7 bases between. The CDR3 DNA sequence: TGTGCCAGCAGTGACAGGGATGAGCTGTTTTTT. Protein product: CASSDRDELFF.

CDR3 in amino acids: CASSLEGTPASPLHF. The CDR3 nucleotides read TGTGCCAGCAGCTTAGAAGGGACTCCGGCTTCACCCCTCCACTTT. V usage is TRBV7-2 and J usage is TRBJ1-6; a possible D gene is TRBD1 (5 bases). The CDR3 is 15 amino acids. Germline CDR1 SGHTA, CDR2 FQGNSA. The V and J ends lost 1 base and 9 bases respectively, with 13 bases between them. Full variable domain (rest looked up from reference TRBV7-2 and TRBJ1-6): GAGVSQSPSNKVTEKGKDVELRCDPISGHTALYWYRQSLGQGLEFLIYFQGNSAPDKSGLPSDRFSAERTGGSVSTLTIQRTQQEDSAVYLCASSLEGTPASPLHFGNGTRLTVT.

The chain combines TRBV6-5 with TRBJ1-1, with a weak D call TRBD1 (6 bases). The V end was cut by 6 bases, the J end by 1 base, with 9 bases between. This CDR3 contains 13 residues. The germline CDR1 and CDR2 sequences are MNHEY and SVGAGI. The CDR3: CASRRQANTEAFF. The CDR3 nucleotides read TGTGCCAGCAGACGACAGGCGAACACTGAAGCTTTCTTT.

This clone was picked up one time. The DNA for the CDR3 is TGTGCCAGCAGCCTCAGGTGGGAGGGGACTGAAGCTTTCTTT. Translating it yields CASSLRWEGTEAFF. The chain recombines TRBV5-5 with TRBJ1-1; the D gene is possibly TRBD1 (5 bases). This CDR3 has 14 amino acids. The germline gives CDR1 SGHKS, CDR2 YYEKEE (reference sequence). The V end was cut by 4 bases, the J end by 5 bases, with 15 bases between.

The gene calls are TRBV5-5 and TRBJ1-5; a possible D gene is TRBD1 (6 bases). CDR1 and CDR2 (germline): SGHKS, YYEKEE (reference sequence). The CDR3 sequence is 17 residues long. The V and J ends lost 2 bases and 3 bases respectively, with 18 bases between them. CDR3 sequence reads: CASSFTAGAELNQPQHF. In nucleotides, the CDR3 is TGTGCCAGCAGCTTTACCGCAGGGGCCGAACTCAATCAGCCCCAGCATTTT. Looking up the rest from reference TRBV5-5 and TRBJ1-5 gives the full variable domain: DAGVTQSPTHLIKTRGQQVTLRCSPISGHKSVSWYQQVLGQGPQFIFQYYEKEERGRGNFPDRFSARQFPNYSSELNVNALLLGDSALYLCASSFTAGAELNQPQHFGDGTRLSIL.

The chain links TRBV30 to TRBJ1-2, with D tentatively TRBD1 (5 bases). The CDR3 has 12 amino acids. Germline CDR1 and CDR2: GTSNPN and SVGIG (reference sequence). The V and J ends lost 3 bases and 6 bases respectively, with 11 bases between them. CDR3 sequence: CAWSGGADGYTF. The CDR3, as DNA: TGTGCCTGGAGCGGAGGGGCGGATGGCTACACCTTC.

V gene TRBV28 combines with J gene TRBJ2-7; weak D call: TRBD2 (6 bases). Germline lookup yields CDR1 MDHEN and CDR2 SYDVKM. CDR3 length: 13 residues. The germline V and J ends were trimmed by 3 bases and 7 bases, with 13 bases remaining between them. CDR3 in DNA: TGTGCCAGCAGTTTGTGGCTAGCGAGGGAGCAGTACTTC. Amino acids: CASSLWLAREQYF.